Described below is a single T cell receptor beta chain sequence and its context. This CDR3 region has 14 residues. Trimming at V came to 5 bases and at J to 3 bases, leaving 3 bases not matched to a gene. Looked up from germline, CDR1 is MNHEY and CDR2 is SVGAGI. The data were obtained in a study of T cell changes during pregnancy in multiple sclerosis. Sequencing used immunoSEQ multiplex PCR; TCRdb keeps in-frame clones, though not all of them. The sample contains roughly 76,000 clones, 92% of which appear only once. The TCR sequence derives from a female donor with multiple sclerosis, enrolled in a pregnancy study. The genes are TRBV6-5 and TRBJ2-1, with 8 nucleotides matching TRBD2. The specimen was CD4+ T cells from peripheral blood mononuclear cells, collected after pregnancy. The CDR3 coding sequence is TGTGCCAGCAGTCGGCTAGCGGGCTACAATGAGCAGTTCTTC. Translated, it gives CASSRLAGYNEQFF.